This T cell receptor (beta chain) was identified during a study of tumor and adjacent non-tumor tissue in lung cancer. Study-level findings and limits: Normal lung showed higher cumulative top 100 clone frequency than tumor.

RNA was extracted from bulk tissue without any cell sorting. More than 3 cm separated this lung sample from the edge of the tumor. Three rounds of nested PCR, following a modified ARM-PCR protocol, produced the TCRbeta library. TCRdb fed the multiplex PCR reads into MiXCR, producing one record per CDR3 protein. The sample consists of 85,000 or so distinct CDR3 sequences, 75% to 85% of them appearing once. Note on this clonotype: The target antigen is unknown. One junction end does not reproduce the germline sequence, and a read error may be involved.

Germline values: CDR1 MGHRA, CDR2 YSYEKL. This CDR3 comprises 12 residues. This TCR came from a woman in her fifties or sixties with non-small cell lung cancer. The sample comprised distant non-tumor lung tissue. J is TRBJ2-1 and V is TRBV4-1, with a tentative D call TRBD2 (5 bases). The CDR3 sequence is CASSSPRTEQLF. DNA for the CDR3: TGCGCCAGCAGCTCCCCTAGGACTGAGCAGTTGTTC.